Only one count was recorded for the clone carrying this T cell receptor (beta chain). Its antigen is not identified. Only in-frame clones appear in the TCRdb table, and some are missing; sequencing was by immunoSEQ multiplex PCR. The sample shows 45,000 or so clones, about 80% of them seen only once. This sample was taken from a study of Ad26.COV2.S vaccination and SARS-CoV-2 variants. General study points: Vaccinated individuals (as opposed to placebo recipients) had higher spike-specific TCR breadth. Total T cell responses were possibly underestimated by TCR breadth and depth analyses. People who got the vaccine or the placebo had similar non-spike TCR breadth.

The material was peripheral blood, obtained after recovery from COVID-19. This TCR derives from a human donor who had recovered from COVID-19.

CDR3 DNA: TGTGCCAGCAGCGTATTATCAGGGGCCGCTAATGAAAAACTGTTTTTT. Amino acids: CASSVLSGAANEKLFF. The V and J genes are TRBV9 and TRBJ1-4, with D possibly TRBD1 on 6 matching bases. This CDR3 is built from 16 residues. Germline CDR1 reads SGDLS; CDR2 reads YYNGEE. Trimming took off 1 base at V and 3 bases at J, with 13 bases between the two ends.